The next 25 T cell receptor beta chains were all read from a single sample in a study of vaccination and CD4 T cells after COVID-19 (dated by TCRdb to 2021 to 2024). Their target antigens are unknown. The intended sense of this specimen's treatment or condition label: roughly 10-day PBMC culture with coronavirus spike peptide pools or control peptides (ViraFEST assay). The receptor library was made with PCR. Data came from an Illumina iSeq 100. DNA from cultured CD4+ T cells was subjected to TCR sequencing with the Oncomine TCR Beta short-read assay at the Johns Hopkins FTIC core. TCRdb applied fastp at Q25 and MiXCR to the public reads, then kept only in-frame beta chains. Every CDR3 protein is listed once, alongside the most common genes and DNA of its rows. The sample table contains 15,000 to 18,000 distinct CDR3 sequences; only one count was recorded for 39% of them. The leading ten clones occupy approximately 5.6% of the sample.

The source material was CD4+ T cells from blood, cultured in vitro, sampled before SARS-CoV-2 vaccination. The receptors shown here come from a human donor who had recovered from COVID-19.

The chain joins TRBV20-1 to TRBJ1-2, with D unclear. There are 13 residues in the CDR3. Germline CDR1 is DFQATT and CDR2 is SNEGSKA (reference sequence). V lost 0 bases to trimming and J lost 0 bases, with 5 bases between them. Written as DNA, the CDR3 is TGCAGTGCTAGAGACGGGACTAACTATGGCTACACCTTC. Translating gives CSARDGTNYGYTF.

The CDR3 DNA reads TGTGCCAGCAGTCAGCCAGGGACAGGGGGTGCTCAGCCCCAGCATTTT. Translation: CASSQPGTGGAQPQHF. The chain recombines TRBV6-2 or TRBV6-3 with TRBJ1-5, with 11 bases fitting TRBD1. CDR3 size: 16 residues. CDR1 and CDR2 from the germline V gene are MNHEY and SVGEGT. The V segment lost 5 bases and the J segment 6 bases; nucleotides outside the gene matches: 9.

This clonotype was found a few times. The DNA for the CDR3 is TGTGCCAGCAGTAATCAAGGGTCAGGGAACTATGGCTACACCTTC. It specifies CASSNQGSGNYGYTF. The chain combines TRBV6-1 with TRBJ1-2; a weak D match, TRBD1 (5 bases). CDR3 length: 15 residues. The germline CDR1 and CDR2 sequences are MNHNS and SASEGT. Trimming left V 5 bases short and J 2 bases short, with 15 bases between.

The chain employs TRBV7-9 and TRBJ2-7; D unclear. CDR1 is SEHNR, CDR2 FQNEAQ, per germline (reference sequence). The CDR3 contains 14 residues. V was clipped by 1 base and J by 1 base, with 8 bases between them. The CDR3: CASSLELRSYEQYF. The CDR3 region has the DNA TGTGCCAGCAGCTTAGAACTTCGATCCTACGAGCAGTACTTC.

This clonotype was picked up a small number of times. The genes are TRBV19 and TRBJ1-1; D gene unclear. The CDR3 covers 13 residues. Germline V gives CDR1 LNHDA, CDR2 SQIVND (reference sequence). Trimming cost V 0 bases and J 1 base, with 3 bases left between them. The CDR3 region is CASSIDGNTEAFF. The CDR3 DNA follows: TGTGCCAGTAGTATAGACGGGAACACTGAAGCTTTCTTT.

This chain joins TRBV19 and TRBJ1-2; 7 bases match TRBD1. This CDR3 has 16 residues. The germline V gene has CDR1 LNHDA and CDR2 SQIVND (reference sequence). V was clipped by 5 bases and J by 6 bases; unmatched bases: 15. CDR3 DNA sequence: TGTGCCAGTAGTCCTCTTCTCAGGGGGAGAGTCCATGGCTACACCTTC. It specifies CASSPLLRGRVHGYTF.

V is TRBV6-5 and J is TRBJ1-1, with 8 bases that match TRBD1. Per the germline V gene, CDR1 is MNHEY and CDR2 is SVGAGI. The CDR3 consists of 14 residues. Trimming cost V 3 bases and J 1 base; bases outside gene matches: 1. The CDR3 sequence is CASSYGQGNTEAFF. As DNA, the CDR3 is TGTGCCAGCAGTTATGGACAGGGGAACACTGAAGCTTTCTTT.

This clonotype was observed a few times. The CDR3 here is CASAVGQEGYTF. CDR3 in DNA: TGTGCCTCCGCGGTTGGGCAGGAAGGCTACACCTTC. The chain has TRBV2 and TRBJ1-2; no clear D gene. The CDR3 covers 12 residues. Trimming took off 11 bases at V and 8 bases at J, with 18 bases between the two ends. Germline CDR1 is SNHLY and CDR2 is FYNNEI.

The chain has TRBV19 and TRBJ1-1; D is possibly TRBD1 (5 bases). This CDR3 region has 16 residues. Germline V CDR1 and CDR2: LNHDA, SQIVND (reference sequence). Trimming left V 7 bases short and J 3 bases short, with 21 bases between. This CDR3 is CASTLQSGETHTEAFF. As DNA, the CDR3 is TGTGCCAGTACCCTCCAGTCGGGGGAGACCCACACTGAAGCTTTCTTT.

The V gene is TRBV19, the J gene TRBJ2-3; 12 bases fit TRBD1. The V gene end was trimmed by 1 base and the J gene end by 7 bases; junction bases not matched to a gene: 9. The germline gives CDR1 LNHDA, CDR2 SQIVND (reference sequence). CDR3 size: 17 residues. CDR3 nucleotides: TGTGCCAGTAGTATAGCCTCGGGACAGGGGGCGCAAAATACGCAGTATTTT. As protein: CASSIASGQGAQNTQYF.

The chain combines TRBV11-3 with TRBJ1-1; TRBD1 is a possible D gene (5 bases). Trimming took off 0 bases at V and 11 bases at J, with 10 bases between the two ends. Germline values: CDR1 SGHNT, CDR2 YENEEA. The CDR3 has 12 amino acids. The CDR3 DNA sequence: TGTGCCAGCAGCTTAGATACCGCAGGGGCTTTCTTT. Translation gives CASSLDTAGAFF.

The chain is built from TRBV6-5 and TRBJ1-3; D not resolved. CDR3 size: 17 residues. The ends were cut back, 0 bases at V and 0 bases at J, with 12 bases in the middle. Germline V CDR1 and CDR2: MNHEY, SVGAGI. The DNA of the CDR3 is TGTGCCAGCAGTTACTCGACCGGCAGCTCCTCTGGAAACACCATATATTTT. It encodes CASSYSTGSSSGNTIYF.

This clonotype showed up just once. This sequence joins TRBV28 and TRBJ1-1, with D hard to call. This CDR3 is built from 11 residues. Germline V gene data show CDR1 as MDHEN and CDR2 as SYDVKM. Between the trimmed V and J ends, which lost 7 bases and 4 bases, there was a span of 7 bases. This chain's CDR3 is CASIIATEAFF. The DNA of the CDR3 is TGTGCCAGCATAATAGCCACTGAAGCTTTCTTT.

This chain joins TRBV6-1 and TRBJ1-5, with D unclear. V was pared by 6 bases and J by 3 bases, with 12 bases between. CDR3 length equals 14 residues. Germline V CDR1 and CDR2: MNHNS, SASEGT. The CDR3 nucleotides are TGTGCCAGCAGGGCCCTAGATCACAATCAGCCCCAGCATTTT. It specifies CASRALDHNQPQHF.

The CDR3 coding sequence is TGTGCCAGCAGTTTAGATTTGTGGGACAGGAATCAGCCCCAGCATTTT. Translation gives CASSLDLWDRNQPQHF. The chain employs TRBV12-3 or TRBV12-4 and TRBJ1-5; 8 nucleotides match TRBD1. CDR3 length equals 16 residues. V trimming: 1 base; J trimming: 4 bases; junction bases outside the gene matches: 6.

The CDR3 is CASSSLAGVLETQYF. The CDR3 DNA follows: TGTGCCAGCAGCTCGCTAGCGGGAGTTCTGGAGACCCAGTACTTC. The V and J genes are TRBV2 and TRBJ2-5, with 10 bases that match TRBD2. Trimming removed 6 bases from V and 5 bases from J; junction bases left unmatched: 9. The CDR3 runs 15 residues. Germline V gene data show CDR1 as SNHLY and CDR2 as FYNNEI.

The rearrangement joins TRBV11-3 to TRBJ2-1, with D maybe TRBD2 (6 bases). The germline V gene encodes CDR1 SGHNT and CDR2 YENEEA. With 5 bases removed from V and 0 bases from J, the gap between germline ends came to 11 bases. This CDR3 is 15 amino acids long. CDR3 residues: CASSPSETSYNEQFF. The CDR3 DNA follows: TGTGCCAGCAGCCCTAGCGAGACCTCCTACAATGAGCAGTTCTTC.

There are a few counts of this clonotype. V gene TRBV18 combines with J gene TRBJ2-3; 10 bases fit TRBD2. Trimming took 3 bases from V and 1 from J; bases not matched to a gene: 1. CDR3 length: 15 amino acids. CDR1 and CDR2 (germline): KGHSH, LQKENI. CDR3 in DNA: TGTGCCAGCTCACCTCTAGCGGGGGGCACAGATACGCAGTATTTT. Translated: CASSPLAGGTDTQYF.

The CDR3 DNA reads TGCAGTGCTAGACGGCAGAGCAACAATCAGCCCCAGCATTTT. This translates into CSARRQSNNQPQHF. The chain links TRBV20-1 to TRBJ1-5; D not resolved. Germline CDR1 is DFQATT and CDR2 is SNEGSKA (reference sequence). CDR3 length: 14 residues. Between the trimmed V and J ends, which lost 2 bases and 3 bases, there was a span of 11 bases.

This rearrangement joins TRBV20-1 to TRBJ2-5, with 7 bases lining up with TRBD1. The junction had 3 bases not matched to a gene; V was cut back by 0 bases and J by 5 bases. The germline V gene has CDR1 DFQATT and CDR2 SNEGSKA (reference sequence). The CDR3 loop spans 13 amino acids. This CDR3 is CSARDTGVETQYF. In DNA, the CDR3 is TGCAGTGCTAGAGACACAGGGGTCGAGACCCAGTACTTC.

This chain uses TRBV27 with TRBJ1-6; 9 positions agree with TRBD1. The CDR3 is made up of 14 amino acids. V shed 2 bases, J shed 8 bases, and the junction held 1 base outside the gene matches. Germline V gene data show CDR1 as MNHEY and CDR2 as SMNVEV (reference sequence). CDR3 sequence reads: CASSLTGGDSPLHF. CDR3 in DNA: TGTGCCAGCAGTTTAACAGGGGGCGATTCACCCCTCCACTTT.

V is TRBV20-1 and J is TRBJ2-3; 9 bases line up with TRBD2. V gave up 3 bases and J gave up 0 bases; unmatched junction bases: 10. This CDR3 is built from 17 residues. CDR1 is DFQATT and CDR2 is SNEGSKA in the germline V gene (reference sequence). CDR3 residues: CSARTSGRRSSTDTQYF. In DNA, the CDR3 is TGCAGTGCTAGGACTAGCGGACGCAGAAGTAGCACAGATACGCAGTATTTT.

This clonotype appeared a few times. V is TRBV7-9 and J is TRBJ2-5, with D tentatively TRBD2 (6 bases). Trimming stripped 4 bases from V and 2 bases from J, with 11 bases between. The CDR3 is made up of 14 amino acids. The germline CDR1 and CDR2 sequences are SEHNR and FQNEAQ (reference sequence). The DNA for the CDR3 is TGTGCCAGCAGCTCCCGACTAGGGCAAGAGACCCAGTACTTC. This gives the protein CASSSRLGQETQYF.

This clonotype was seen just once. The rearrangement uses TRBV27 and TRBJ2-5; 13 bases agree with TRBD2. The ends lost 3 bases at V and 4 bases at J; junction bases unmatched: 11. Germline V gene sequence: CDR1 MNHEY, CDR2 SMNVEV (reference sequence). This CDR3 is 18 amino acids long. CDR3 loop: CASSFPGTSGDARETQYF. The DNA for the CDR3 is TGTGCCAGCAGTTTTCCCGGGACTAGCGGGGACGCCAGAGAGACCCAGTACTTC.

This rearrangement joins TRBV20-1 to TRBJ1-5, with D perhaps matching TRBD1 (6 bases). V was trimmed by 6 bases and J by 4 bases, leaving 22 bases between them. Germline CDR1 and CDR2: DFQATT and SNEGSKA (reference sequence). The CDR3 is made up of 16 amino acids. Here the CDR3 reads CSAQRDTGPHNQPQHF. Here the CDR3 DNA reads TGCAGTGCCCAGAGGGACACCGGACCCCATAATCAGCCCCAGCATTTT.